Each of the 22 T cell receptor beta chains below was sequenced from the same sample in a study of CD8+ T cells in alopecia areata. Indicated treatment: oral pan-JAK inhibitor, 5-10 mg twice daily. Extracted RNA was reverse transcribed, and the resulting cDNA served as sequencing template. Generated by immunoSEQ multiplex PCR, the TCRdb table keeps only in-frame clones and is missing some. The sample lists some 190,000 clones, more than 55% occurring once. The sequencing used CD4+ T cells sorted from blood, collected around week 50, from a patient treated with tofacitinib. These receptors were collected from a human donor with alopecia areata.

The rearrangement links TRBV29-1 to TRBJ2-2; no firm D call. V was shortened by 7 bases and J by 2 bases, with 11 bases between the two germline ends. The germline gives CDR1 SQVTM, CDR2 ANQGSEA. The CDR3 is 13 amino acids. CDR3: CSAPGSNTGELFF. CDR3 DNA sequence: TGCAGCGCCCCCGGGTCTAACACCGGGGAGCTGTTTTTT.

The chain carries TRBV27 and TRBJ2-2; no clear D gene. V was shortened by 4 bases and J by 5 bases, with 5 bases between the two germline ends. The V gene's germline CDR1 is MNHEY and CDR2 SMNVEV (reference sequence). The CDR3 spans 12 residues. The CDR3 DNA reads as TGTGCCAGCAGTTGGGGAACCGGGGAGCTGTTTTTT. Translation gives CASSWGTGELFF.

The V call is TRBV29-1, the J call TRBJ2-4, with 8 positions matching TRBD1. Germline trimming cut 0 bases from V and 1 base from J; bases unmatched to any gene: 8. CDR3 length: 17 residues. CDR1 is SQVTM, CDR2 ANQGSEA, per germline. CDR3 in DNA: TGCAGCGTTGAAGACCCGACAGGGGAGAAGGCCAAAAACATTCAGTACTTC. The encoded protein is CSVEDPTGEKAKNIQYF.

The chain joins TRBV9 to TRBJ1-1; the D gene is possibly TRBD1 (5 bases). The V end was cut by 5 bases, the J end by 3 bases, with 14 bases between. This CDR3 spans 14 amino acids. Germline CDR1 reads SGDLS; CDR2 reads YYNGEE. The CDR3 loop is CASRRGEADTEAFF. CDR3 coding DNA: TGTGCCAGCAGAAGGGGTGAAGCGGACACTGAAGCTTTCTTT.

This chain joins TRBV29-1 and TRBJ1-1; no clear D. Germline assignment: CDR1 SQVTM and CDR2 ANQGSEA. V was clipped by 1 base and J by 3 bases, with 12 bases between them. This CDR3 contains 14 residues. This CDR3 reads CSVEGRVGYTEAFF. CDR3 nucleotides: TGCAGCGTTGAAGGTCGCGTGGGTTACACTGAAGCTTTCTTT.

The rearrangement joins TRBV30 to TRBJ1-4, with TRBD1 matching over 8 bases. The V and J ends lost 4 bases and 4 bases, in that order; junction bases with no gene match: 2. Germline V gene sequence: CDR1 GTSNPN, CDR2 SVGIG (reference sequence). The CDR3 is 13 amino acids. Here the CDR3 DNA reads TGTGCCTGGAACAGGGGGGTTAATGAAAAACTGTTTTTT. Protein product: CAWNRGVNEKLFF.

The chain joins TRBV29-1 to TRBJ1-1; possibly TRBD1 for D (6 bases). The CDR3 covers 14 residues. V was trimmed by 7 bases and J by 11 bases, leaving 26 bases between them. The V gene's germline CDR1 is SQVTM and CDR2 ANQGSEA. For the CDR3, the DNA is TGCAGCGCACTTCGAACAGGGTCAGGGCAAGACGCTTTCTTT. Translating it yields CSALRTGSGQDAFF.

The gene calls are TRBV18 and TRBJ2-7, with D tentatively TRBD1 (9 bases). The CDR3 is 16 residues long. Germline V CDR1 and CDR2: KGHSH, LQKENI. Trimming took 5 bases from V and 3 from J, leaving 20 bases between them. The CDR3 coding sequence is TGTGCCAGCTCATTAGCGGGACAGGGAAGTTTCTACGAGCAGTACTTC. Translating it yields CASSLAGQGSFYEQYF. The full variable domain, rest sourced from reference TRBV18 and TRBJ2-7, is NAGVMQNPRHLVRRRGQEARLRCSPMKGHSHVYWYRQLPEEGLKFMVYLQKENIIDESGMPKERFSAEFPKEGPSILRIQQVVRGDSAAYFCASSLAGQGSFYEQYFGPGTRLTVT.

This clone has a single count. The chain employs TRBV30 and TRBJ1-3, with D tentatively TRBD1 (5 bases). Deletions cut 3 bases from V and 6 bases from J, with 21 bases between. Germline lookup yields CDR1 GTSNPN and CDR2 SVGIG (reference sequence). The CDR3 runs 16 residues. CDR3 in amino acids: CAWRPTGTATANTIYF. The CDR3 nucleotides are TGTGCCTGGAGGCCGACCGGGACGGCGACGGCAAACACCATATATTTT.

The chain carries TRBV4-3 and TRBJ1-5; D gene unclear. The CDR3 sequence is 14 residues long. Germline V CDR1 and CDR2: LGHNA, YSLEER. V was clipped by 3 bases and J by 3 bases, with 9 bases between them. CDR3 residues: CASSQGTNNQPQHF. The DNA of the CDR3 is TGCGCCAGCAGCCAGGGCACAAACAATCAGCCCCAGCATTTT.

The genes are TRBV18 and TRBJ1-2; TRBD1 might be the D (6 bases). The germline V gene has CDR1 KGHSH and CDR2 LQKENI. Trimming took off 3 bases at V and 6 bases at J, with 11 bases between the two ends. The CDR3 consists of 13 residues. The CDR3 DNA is TGTGCCAGCTCACCTGGGGCAGGGGATGGCTACACCTTC. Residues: CASSPGAGDGYTF.

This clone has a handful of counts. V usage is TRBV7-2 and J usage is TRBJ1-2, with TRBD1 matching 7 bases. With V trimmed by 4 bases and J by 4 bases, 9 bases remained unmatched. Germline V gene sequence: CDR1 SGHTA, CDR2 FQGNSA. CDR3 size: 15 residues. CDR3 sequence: CASSSQNRGGYGYTF. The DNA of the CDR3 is TGTGCCAGCAGCTCCCAGAACAGGGGTGGCTATGGCTACACCTTC. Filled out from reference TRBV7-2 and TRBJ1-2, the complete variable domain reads GAGVSQSPSNKVTEKGKDVELRCDPISGHTALYWYRQSLGQGLEFLIYFQGNSAPDKSGLPSDRFSAERTGGSVSTLTIQRTQQEDSAVYLCASSSQNRGGYGYTFGSGTRLTVV.

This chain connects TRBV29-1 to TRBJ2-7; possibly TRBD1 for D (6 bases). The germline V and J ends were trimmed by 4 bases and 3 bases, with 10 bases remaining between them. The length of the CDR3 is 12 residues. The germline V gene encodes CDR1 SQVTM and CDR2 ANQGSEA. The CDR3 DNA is TGCAGCGTTGCCAAGGACAGCTACGAGCAGTACTTC. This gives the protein CSVAKDSYEQYF.

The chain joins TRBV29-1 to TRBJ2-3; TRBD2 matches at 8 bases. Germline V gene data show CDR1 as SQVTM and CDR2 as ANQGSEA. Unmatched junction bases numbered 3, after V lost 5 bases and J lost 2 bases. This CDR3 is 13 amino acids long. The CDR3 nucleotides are TGCAGCGTTCGGCGGGGGGTCACAGATACGCAGTATTTT. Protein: CSVRRGVTDTQYF.

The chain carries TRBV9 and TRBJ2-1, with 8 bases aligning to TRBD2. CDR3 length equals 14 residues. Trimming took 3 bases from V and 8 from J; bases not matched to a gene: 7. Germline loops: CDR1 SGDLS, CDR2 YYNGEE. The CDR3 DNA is TGTGCCAGCAGCGCCGGACCGGGACTAGATGAGCAGTTCTTC. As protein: CASSAGPGLDEQFF. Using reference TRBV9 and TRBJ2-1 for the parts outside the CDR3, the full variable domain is DSGVTQTPKHLITATGQRVTLRCSPRSGDLSVYWYQQSLDQGLQFLIQYYNGEERAKGNILERFSAQQFPDLHSELNLSSLELGDSALYFCASSAGPGLDEQFFGPGTRLTVL.

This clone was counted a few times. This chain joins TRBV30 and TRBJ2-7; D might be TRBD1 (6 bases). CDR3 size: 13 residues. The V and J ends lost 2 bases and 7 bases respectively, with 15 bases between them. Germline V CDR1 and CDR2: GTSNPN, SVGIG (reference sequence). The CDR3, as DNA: TGTGCCTGGAGTAGGGCAGGGGACGGGGAGCAGTACTTC. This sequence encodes CAWSRAGDGEQYF.

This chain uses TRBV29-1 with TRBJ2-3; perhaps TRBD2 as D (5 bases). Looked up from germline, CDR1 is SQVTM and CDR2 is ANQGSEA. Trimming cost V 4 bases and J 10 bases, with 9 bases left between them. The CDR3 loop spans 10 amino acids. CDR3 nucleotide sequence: TGCAGCGTTGTCCAGGAGGCGCAGTATTTT. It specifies CSVVQEAQYF.

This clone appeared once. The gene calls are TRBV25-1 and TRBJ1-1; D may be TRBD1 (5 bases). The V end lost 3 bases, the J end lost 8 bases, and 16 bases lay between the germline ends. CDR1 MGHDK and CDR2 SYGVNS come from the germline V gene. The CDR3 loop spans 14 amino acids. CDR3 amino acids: CASSESRDSSEAFF. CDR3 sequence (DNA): TGTGCCAGCAGTGAGAGCAGGGATTCCTCCGAAGCTTTCTTT. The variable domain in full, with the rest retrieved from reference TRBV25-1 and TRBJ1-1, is EADIYQTPRYLVIGTGKKITLECSQTMGHDKMYWYQQDPGMELHLIHYSYGVNSTEKGDLSSESTVSRIRTEHFPLTLESARPSHTSQYLCASSESRDSSEAFFGQGTRLTVV.

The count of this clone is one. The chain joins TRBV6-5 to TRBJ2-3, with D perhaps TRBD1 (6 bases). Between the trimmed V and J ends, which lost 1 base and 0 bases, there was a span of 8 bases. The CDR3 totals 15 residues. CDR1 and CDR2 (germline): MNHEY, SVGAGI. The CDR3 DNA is TGTGCCAGCAGTTACTTGGGGGCCAGCACAGATACGCAGTATTTT. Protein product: CASSYLGASTDTQYF.

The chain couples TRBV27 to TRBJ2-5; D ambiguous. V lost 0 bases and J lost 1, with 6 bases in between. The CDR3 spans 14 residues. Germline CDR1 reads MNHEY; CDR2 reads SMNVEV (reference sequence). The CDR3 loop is CASSLSGIQETQYF. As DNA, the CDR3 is TGTGCCAGCAGTTTATCAGGGATCCAAGAGACCCAGTACTTC.

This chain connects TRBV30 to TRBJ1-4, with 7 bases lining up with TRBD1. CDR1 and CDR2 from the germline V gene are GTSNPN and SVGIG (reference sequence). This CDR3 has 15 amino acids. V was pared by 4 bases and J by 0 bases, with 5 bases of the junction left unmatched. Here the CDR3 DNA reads TGTGCCTGGAAAAGCACAGGGGCAACTAATGAAAAACTGTTTTTT. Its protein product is CAWKSTGATNEKLFF.

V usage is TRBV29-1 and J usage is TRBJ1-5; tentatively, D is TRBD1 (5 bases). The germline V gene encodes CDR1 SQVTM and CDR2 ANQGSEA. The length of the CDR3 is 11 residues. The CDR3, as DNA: TGCGCGCTAGGGGCGAGTCAGCCCCAGCATTTT. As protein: CALGASQPQHF. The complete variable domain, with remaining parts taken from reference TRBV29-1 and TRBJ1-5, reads SAVISQKPSRDICQRGTSLTIQCQVDSQVTMMFWYRQQPGQSLTLIATANQGSEATYESGFVIDKFPISRPNLTFSTLTVSNMSPEDSSIYLCALGASQPQHFGDGTRLSIL.